A single sample is the source of the 29 T cell receptor beta chains below, sequenced in a study of T cell repertoires in cytomegalovirus infection. Their cognate antigens are unknown. One entry per CDR3 protein, called by TCRdb with MiXCR from the reads. This sample carries some 700,000 distinct CDR3 sequences, around a third of them seen once, and the ten largest clones take 15% to 20%. The source was cultured PBMCs, collected from culture after CMV antigen stimulation. The receptors were sampled from a human donor in good health (CMV status not recorded). Some clones in this sample may be carry-over from other donors' samples.

There are a few counts of this clonotype. This rearrangement joins TRBV7-6 to TRBJ2-3, with a weak D call TRBD1 (6 bases). Trimming pared 0 bases from V and 1 base from J, leaving 20 bases between. Germline CDR1 reads SGHVS; CDR2 reads FNYEAQ. The length of the CDR3 is 19 residues. CDR3 region: CASSLAPLRGSPGTDTQYF. DNA for the CDR3: TGTGCCAGCAGCTTAGCACCACTGAGGGGGTCACCTGGCACAGATACGCAGTATTTT.

The V call is TRBV6-1, the J call TRBJ1-1, with a possible D match to TRBD1 (5 bases). V was shortened by 1 base and J by 6 bases, with 15 bases between the two germline ends. This CDR3 region has 15 residues. CDR1 and CDR2 from the germline V gene are MNHNS and SASEGT. CDR3 protein: CASSEGAPWGSEAFF. CDR3 DNA sequence: TGTGCCAGCAGTGAAGGCGCGCCGTGGGGGTCTGAAGCTTTCTTT.

J is TRBJ2-7 and V is TRBV11-2; TRBD2 is a possible D gene (5 bases). CDR1 SGHAT and CDR2 FQNNGV come from the germline V gene. Trimming took off 1 base at V and 1 base at J, with 17 bases between the two ends. This CDR3 spans 17 amino acids. In nucleotides, the CDR3 is TGTGCCAGCAGCTTAGGCCTTCTGCGGGCGAGTTCCTACGAGCAGTACTTC. This translates into CASSLGLLRASSYEQYF.

In this sample, this clonotype turned up many times. V and J are TRBV12-3 or TRBV12-4 and TRBJ1-5; D unresolved. The CDR3 extends over 14 amino acids. Trimming pared 6 bases from V and 1 base from J, leaving 10 bases between. CDR3 nucleotide sequence: TGTGCCAGCAGCCCGACTGAGAGCAATCAGCCCCAGCATTTT. Protein sequence: CASSPTESNQPQHF.

The chain has TRBV20-1 and TRBJ2-6; D is unresolved. The CDR3 totals 14 residues. Germline-derived CDR1 and CDR2 are DFQATT and SNEGSKA (reference sequence). Between the trimmed V and J ends, which lost 5 bases and 3 bases, there was a span of 11 bases. CDR3 residues: CSARPPGGANVLTF. Written as DNA, the CDR3 is TGCAGTGCTCGACCTCCGGGTGGGGCCAACGTCCTGACTTTC.

The chain is built from TRBV2 and TRBJ2-2; TRBD1 might be the D (6 bases). V dropped 6 bases and J dropped 1 base, with 12 bases sitting between them. This CDR3 is built from 15 residues. Germline V gene data show CDR1 as SNHLY and CDR2 as FYNNEI. CDR3 sequence (DNA): TGTGCCAGCAGAACCACAGGGTTGAACACCGGGGAGCTGTTTTTT. This sequence encodes CASRTTGLNTGELFF.

At least ten counts were recorded for this clonotype. The CDR3 sequence is CASSLLGANSYEQYF. CDR3 nucleotide sequence: TGTGCCAGCAGCCTTCTAGGGGCCAACTCCTACGAGCAGTACTTC. The J gene is TRBJ2-7, the V gene TRBV7-2; TRBD1 might be the D (5 bases). V lost 5 bases and J 0 bases, leaving 14 bases between the germline ends. Germline V gene data show CDR1 as SGHTA and CDR2 as FQGNSA. There are 15 residues in the CDR3.

J is TRBJ1-1 and V is TRBV20-1; 12 bases map to TRBD1. Germline CDR1 and CDR2: DFQATT and SNEGSKA (reference sequence). CDR3 length: 14 amino acids. V shed 3 bases, J shed 5 bases, and the junction held 4 bases outside the gene matches. CDR3 sequence (DNA): TGCAGTGCTAGTGGGGGACAGGGGGCGACTGAAGCTTTCTTT. Residues: CSASGGQGATEAFF.

This chain uses TRBV19 with TRBJ1-1; D is unclear. V was clipped by 5 bases and J by 1 base, with 14 bases between them. The V gene's germline CDR1 is LNHDA and CDR2 SQIVND (reference sequence). The length of the CDR3 is 15 residues. The CDR3 spells CASSPDEWANTEAFF. CDR3 coding DNA: TGTGCCAGTAGTCCCGACGAGTGGGCGAACACTGAAGCTTTCTTT.

The chain combines TRBV4-1 with TRBJ1-1; 9 positions agree with TRBD1. Looked up from germline, CDR1 is MGHRA and CDR2 is YSYEKL. The junction had 6 bases not matched to a gene; V was cut back by 4 bases and J by 0 bases. The CDR3 has 16 residues. The chain's CDR3 is CASSLRQGGMNTEAFF. The DNA for the CDR3 is TGCGCCAGCAGCCTACGACAGGGGGGAATGAACACTGAAGCTTTCTTT.

The chain joins TRBV5-4 to TRBJ2-3; perhaps TRBD2 as D (6 bases). This CDR3 is 15 amino acids long. Germline lookup yields CDR1 SGHNT and CDR2 YYREEE (reference sequence). The ends were cut back, 0 bases at V and 4 bases at J, with 12 bases in the middle. CDR3 amino acids: CASSLVGGRSDTQYF. Here the CDR3 DNA reads TGTGCCAGCAGCTTGGTGGGGGGTAGATCAGATACGCAGTATTTT.

This clonotype has just a few counts. V is TRBV6-5 and J is TRBJ1-2; D is undetermined. This CDR3 contains 13 residues. V dropped 9 bases and J dropped 0 bases, with 11 bases sitting between them. Germline CDR1 reads MNHEY; CDR2 reads SVGAGI. CDR3 in amino acids: CASSGRTNYGYTF. The DNA for the CDR3 is TGTGCCAGTAGTGGGAGGACTAACTATGGCTACACCTTC.

This clonotype occurred a few times. The chain combines TRBV7-8 with TRBJ1-4; 9 positions agree with TRBD1. V trimming: 5 bases; J trimming: 8 bases; junction bases outside the gene matches: 9. Germline V gene data show CDR1 as SGHVS and CDR2 as FQNEAQ. The CDR3 contains 15 residues. The DNA for the CDR3 is TGTGCCAGCAGCCCTAGGACAGGGGTTGGCGAAAAACTGTTTTTT. It codes for CASSPRTGVGEKLFF. The full variable domain, rest sourced from reference TRBV7-8 and TRBJ1-4, is GAGVSQSPRYKVAKRGQDVALRCDPISGHVSLFWYQQALGQGPEFLTYFQNEAQLDKSGLPSDRFFAERPEGSVSTLKIQRTQQEDSAVYLCASSPRTGVGEKLFFGSGTQLSVL.

The table lists this clonotype with many counts. The chain couples TRBV7-2 to TRBJ2-5, with TRBD1 matching over 8 bases. CDR3 length: 16 amino acids. Germline-derived CDR1 and CDR2 are SGHTA and FQGNSA. Trimming at V came to 4 bases and at J to 5 bases, leaving 12 bases not matched to a gene. The CDR3 is CASSSVKDRAGETQYF. CDR3 in DNA: TGTGCCAGCAGCTCGGTAAAGGACAGGGCTGGGGAGACCCAGTACTTC.

V usage is TRBV15 and J usage is TRBJ1-1, with D unresolved. V dropped 0 bases and J dropped 8 bases, with 10 bases sitting between them. Per the germline V gene, CDR1 is LNHNV and CDR2 is YYDKDF (reference sequence). This CDR3 is built from 13 residues. DNA of the CDR3: TGTGCCACCAGCAGAGATCCGACGGCAGAAGCTTTCTTT. Translating gives CATSRDPTAEAFF.

The rearrangement links TRBV7-2 to TRBJ2-7; no clear D gene. V was trimmed by 5 bases and J by 6 bases, leaving 14 bases between them. Germline CDR1 SGHTA, CDR2 FQGNSA. The CDR3 has 13 amino acids. In DNA form, the CDR3 reads TGTGCCAGCAGCGGGTCGGCTAACGGCGAGCAGTACTTC. Translation gives CASSGSANGEQYF.

V gene TRBV28 combines with J gene TRBJ2-3; weak D call: TRBD1 (6 bases). V was pared by 4 bases and J by 2 bases, with 22 bases between. Germline V lookup: CDR1 MDHEN, CDR2 SYDVKM. The CDR3 is 18 amino acids. The CDR3 sequence: CASSSNVHRVVNTDTQYF. CDR3 in DNA: TGTGCCAGCAGTTCGAACGTTCACAGGGTGGTGAACACAGATACGCAGTATTTT. The full variable domain, rest sourced from reference TRBV28 and TRBJ2-3, is DVKVTQSSRYLVKRTGEKVFLECVQDMDHENMFWYRQDPGLGLRLIYFSYDVKMKEKGDIPEGYSVSREKKERFSLILESASTNQTSMYLCASSSNVHRVVNTDTQYFGPGTRLTVL.

This clonotype has just a few counts. V is TRBV11-2 and J is TRBJ2-7, with 8 nucleotides matching TRBD2. V dropped 5 bases and J dropped 1; count of bases not matched to a gene: 7. The germline V gene has CDR1 SGHAT and CDR2 FQNNGV. The length of the CDR3 is 15 residues. The DNA for the CDR3 is TGTGCCAGCAGCCCCGGGGGGGGAGTGTCCTACGAGCAGTACTTC. Its translation: CASSPGGGVSYEQYF. The complete variable domain, with remaining parts taken from reference TRBV11-2 and TRBJ2-7, reads EAGVAQSPRYKIIEKRQSVAFWCNPISGHATLYWYQQILGQGPKLLIQFQNNGVVDDSQLPKDRFSAERLKGVDSTLKIQPAKLEDSAVYLCASSPGGGVSYEQYFGPGTRLTVT.

This clonotype was counted between two and nine times. The chain recombines TRBV24-1 with TRBJ2-1; 12 bases line up with TRBD2. Germline CDR1 KGHDR, CDR2 SFDVKD. J gave up 5 bases and V 0 bases, and 10 bases lay outside the gene matches. This CDR3 contains 19 residues. CDR3 in amino acids: CATSDLLLTSGRDDNEQFF. CDR3 nucleotide sequence: TGTGCCACCAGTGATTTGCTGCTGACTAGCGGGAGAGACGACAATGAGCAGTTCTTC.

Comment on this clonotype: Its ends do not fully match the called genes, so a read error is possible. V gene TRBV5-6 combines with J gene TRBJ2-5; 10 nucleotides align to TRBD1. There are 17 residues in the CDR3. Germline CDR1 SGHDT, CDR2 YYEEEE. In DNA form, the CDR3 reads TGTGCCAGCAGCCAAACCAAGACAGGGGGCGCGCGGGAGACCCAGGACTTC. Amino acids: CASSQTKTGGARETQDF. Together with reference TRBV5-6 and TRBJ2-5, the CDR3 gives the full variable domain: DAGVTQSPTHLIKTRGQQVTLRCSPKSGHDTVSWYQQALGQGPQFIFQYYEEEERQRGNFPDRFSGHQFPNYSSELNVNALLLGDSALYLCASSQTKTGGARETQDFGPGTRLLVL.

The rearrangement joins TRBV10-3 to TRBJ2-4; weak D call: TRBD2 (6 bases). Germline values: CDR1 ENHRY, CDR2 SYGVKD. This CDR3 has 19 amino acids. Between the trimmed V and J ends, which lost 0 bases and 1 base, there was a span of 19 bases. The CDR3 DNA reads TGTGCCATCAGTGAGTCGATAGGTGGGAGGTCCCGTGCCAAAAACATTCAGTACTTC. As protein: CAISESIGGRSRAKNIQYF.

The DNA for the CDR3 is TGTGCCAGCAGCCAACCGGGACTAGCGGGGTCTCGGGCGCAGTATTTT. This translates into CASSQPGLAGSRAQYF. This chain uses TRBV4-2 with TRBJ2-3, with 13 bases lining up with TRBD2. V shed 2 bases and J 10 bases; nucleotides not matched to a gene: 9. This CDR3 has 16 residues. CDR1 is LGHNA, CDR2 YNFKEQ, per germline.

This clonotype has only one observation. The chain links TRBV20-1 to TRBJ2-3; 7 bases fit TRBD2. Germline loops: CDR1 DFQATT, CDR2 SNEGSKA (reference sequence). The V gene end was trimmed by 6 bases and the J gene end by 4 bases; junction bases not matched to a gene: 13. The CDR3 covers 15 residues. The CDR3 DNA sequence: TGCAGTGCGAGACTAGCCCGTCGCCACCCAGATACGCAGTATTTT. Translation gives CSARLARRHPDTQYF.

This clonotype appeared a few times. V usage is TRBV4-1 and J usage is TRBJ2-5; 7 bases map to TRBD2. CDR1 and CDR2 from the germline V gene are MGHRA and YSYEKL. V shed 0 bases and J 5 bases; nucleotides not matched to a gene: 15. This CDR3 is built from 18 residues. The CDR3 sequence is CASSQDRSGGPAVETQYF. The CDR3 nucleotides are TGCGCCAGCAGCCAAGACAGGTCGGGAGGCCCGGCGGTGGAGACCCAGTACTTC.

This clonotype was found a few times. This chain links TRBV20-1 with TRBJ2-7; D is tentatively TRBD1 or TRBD2 (5 bases each). Germline V gene sequence: CDR1 DFQATT, CDR2 SNEGSKA (reference sequence). The CDR3 is made up of 14 amino acids. V shed 3 bases and J shed 2 bases, with 14 bases lying between them. CDR3 protein: CSASTGRGAYEQYF. CDR3 in DNA: TGCAGTGCTAGTACGGGGAGAGGGGCCTACGAGCAGTACTTC.

V gene TRBV29-1 combines with J gene TRBJ2-7; a weak D match, TRBD2 (6 bases). Trimming removed 6 bases at V and 5 bases at J, with 17 bases between. This CDR3 has 13 amino acids. The germline V gene has CDR1 SQVTM and CDR2 ANQGSEA. CDR3 DNA sequence: TGCAGCGTCGACCCTGGCGGGGAACACGAGCAGTACTTC. It specifies CSVDPGGEHEQYF.

The rearrangement joins TRBV9 to TRBJ2-1; D may be TRBD1 (6 bases). The CDR3 runs 16 residues. The germline CDR1 and CDR2 sequences are SGDLS and YYNGEE. Trimming took 0 bases from V and 7 from J, leaving 17 bases between them. CDR3 nucleotides: TGTGCCAGCAGCGTAGGATACAGGGAAATTCGGAATGAGCAGTTCTTC. Protein product: CASSVGYREIRNEQFF. Filled out from reference TRBV9 and TRBJ2-1, the complete variable domain reads DSGVTQTPKHLITATGQRVTLRCSPRSGDLSVYWYQQSLDQGLQFLIQYYNGEERAKGNILERFSAQQFPDLHSELNLSSLELGDSALYFCASSVGYREIRNEQFFGPGTRLTVL.

This clonotype appeared a few times. V gene TRBV6-5 combines with J gene TRBJ2-2; D is uncertain. Germline CDR1 and CDR2: MNHEY and SVGAGI. Trimming cost V 5 bases and J 3 bases, with 10 bases left between them. CDR3 size: 14 residues. For the CDR3, the DNA is TGTGCCAGCAGTCAAGGGTCGGACACCGGGGAGCTGTTTTTT. This gives the protein CASSQGSDTGELFF.

The genes are TRBV7-4 and TRBJ2-7; 7 positions match TRBD1. Trimming took 11 bases from V and 2 from J; bases not matched to a gene: 6. This CDR3 spans 12 amino acids. Germline-derived CDR1 and CDR2 are SGHVT and SQSDAQ. This chain's CDR3 is CACATGAYEQYF. The CDR3 bases are TGTGCCTGTGCCACAGGGGCCTACGAGCAGTACTTC. Together with reference TRBV7-4 and TRBJ2-7, the CDR3 gives the full variable domain: GAGVSQSPRYKVAKRGRDVALRCDSISGHVTLYWYRQTLGQGSEVLTYSQSDAQRDKSGRPSGRFSAERPERSVSTLKIQRTEQGDSAVYLCACATGAYEQYFGPGTRLTVT.